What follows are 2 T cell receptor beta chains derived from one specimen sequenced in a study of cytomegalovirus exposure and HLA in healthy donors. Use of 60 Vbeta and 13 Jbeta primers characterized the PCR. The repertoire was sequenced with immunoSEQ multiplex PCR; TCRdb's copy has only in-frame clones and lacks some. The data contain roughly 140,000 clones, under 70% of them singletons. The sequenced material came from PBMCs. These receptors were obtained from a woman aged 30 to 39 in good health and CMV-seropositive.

For the CDR3, the DNA is TGTGCCAGCAGCTTGGCGACAGATACGCAGTATTTT. Translation: CASSLATDTQYF. The chain links TRBV5-6 to TRBJ2-3, with D unresolved. Germline CDR1 and CDR2: SGHDT and YYEEEE. V lost 0 bases to trimming and J lost 3 bases, with 2 bases between them. The CDR3 extends over 12 amino acids. Full variable domain (rest looked up from reference TRBV5-6 and TRBJ2-3): DAGVTQSPTHLIKTRGQQVTLRCSPKSGHDTVSWYQQALGQGPQFIFQYYEEEERQRGNFPDRFSGHQFPNYSSELNVNALLLGDSALYLCASSLATDTQYFGPGTRLTVL.

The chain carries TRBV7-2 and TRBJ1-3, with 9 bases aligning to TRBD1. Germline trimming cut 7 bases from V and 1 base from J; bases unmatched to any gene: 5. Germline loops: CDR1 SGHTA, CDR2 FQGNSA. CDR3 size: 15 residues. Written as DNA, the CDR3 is TGTGCCAGCACCCGGGACAGGGCTTCTGGAAACACCATATATTTT. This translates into CASTRDRASGNTIYF.